This record covers a single TCR beta chain. Its antigen remains unidentified. The data were taken from a study of CD8 T cell repertoires and HIV-1 epitope variants. Profiled with immunoSEQ multiplex PCR; TCRdb holds only in-frame clones, not every one. The table shows fewer than 4,500 clones, with around 68% occurring only once. The CDR3 length is 13 residues. Deletions cut 5 bases from V and 0 bases from J, with 8 bases between. Germline CDR1 reads SGHTA; CDR2 reads FQGTGA. The specimen was cultured CD8+ T cells derived from PBMCs. This receptor was taken from a male donor with HIV. This chain connects TRBV7-3 to TRBJ2-7; no reliable D call. In DNA form, the CDR3 reads TGTGCCAGCAGCGAAGGGCCCTCCTACGAGCAGTACTTC. Its translation: CASSEGPSYEQYF.